Included here is one T cell receptor (beta chain) sequence, with context. Its antigen is as yet unknown. The sample comes from a study of cytomegalovirus exposure and HLA in healthy donors. Notes on the study in general: It was reported that TCR beta sequences correctly inferred the HLA-A and HLA-B alleles for most subjects.

The CDR3 is 15 amino acids. Germline V gene sequence: CDR1 MGHRA, CDR2 YSYEKL. V was cut by 4 bases and J by 9 bases, with 19 bases left in between. Vbeta (60) and Jbeta (13) primers were used in the PCR. The data were produced by immunoSEQ multiplex PCR, yet TCRdb's version contains in-frame clones alone and is incomplete. The table lists about 120,000 clones, approximately 80% of them singletons. The source is a woman in her late teens or twenties in good health and CMV-seropositive. The chain joins TRBV4-1 to TRBJ1-3; D unresolved. Sequencing was done on a sample of PBMCs. The CDR3, as DNA: TGCGCCAGCAGCCTTCAGACACACGTTGATGGCACCATATATTTT. Amino acid sequence: CASSLQTHVDGTIYF.